What follows are 31 T cell receptor beta chains derived from one specimen sequenced in a study of T-cell memory formation after mild COVID-19. From the 5' RACE reads, TCRdb called clonotypes with MiXCR, one entry per CDR3 protein. Here the sample spans roughly 450,000 distinct CDR3 sequences, approximately 19% being singletons. Sequencing input: PBMCs or a T cell subset sorted from them (not recorded which). These receptors were collected from a man between 18 and 35 years old who had mild COVID-19 (a few samples of this study predate the infection). Cell type and time point are not known.

J is TRBJ1-4 and V is TRBV5-1; no clear D. CDR3 length: 13 amino acids. CDR1 SGHRS and CDR2 YFSETQ come from the germline V gene. The V end lost 4 bases, the J end lost 7 bases, and 11 bases lay between the germline ends. CDR3 bases: TGCGCCAGCAGCGTTGAGAGAGGTGAAAAACTGTTTTTT. Protein sequence: CASSVERGEKLFF.

The genes are TRBV27 and TRBJ1-5; 8 bases line up with TRBD1. The germline CDR1 and CDR2 sequences are MNHEY and SMNVEV (reference sequence). This CDR3 has 14 amino acids. Trimming cost V 5 bases and J 7 bases; bases outside gene matches: 7. CDR3 amino acids: CASSLGQGWQPQHF. CDR3 coding DNA: TGTGCCAGCAGTCTCGGACAGGGCTGGCAGCCCCAGCATTTT.

There are a few counts of this clonotype. V is TRBV20-1 and J is TRBJ1-2, with D unresolved. V dropped 0 bases and J dropped 6 bases, with 14 bases sitting between them. Germline loops: CDR1 DFQATT, CDR2 SNEGSKA (reference sequence). The CDR3 loop spans 14 amino acids. CDR3 in DNA: TGCAGTGCTAGAGATTCTTTGAGGCCGGATGGCTACACCTTC. It codes for CSARDSLRPDGYTF.

This chain uses TRBV5-6 with TRBJ1-5; no firm D call. CDR3 length: 13 residues. Germline-derived CDR1 and CDR2 are SGHDT and YYEEEE. V shed 4 bases and J shed 7 bases, with 12 bases lying between them. The CDR3 nucleotides are TGTGCCAGCAGCGAAAACTTACACCAGCCCCAGCATTTT. As protein: CASSENLHQPQHF.

The chain is built from TRBV7-2 and TRBJ2-2; perhaps TRBD1 as D (6 bases). Per germline, CDR1 SGHTA and CDR2 FQGNSA. V lost 0 bases, J lost 7 bases, and 18 bases lay in between. This CDR3 region has 17 residues. This CDR3 is CASSLAPQGSGGGELFF. In nucleotides, the CDR3 is TGTGCCAGCAGCTTAGCGCCCCAGGGGTCAGGCGGCGGGGAGCTGTTTTTT.

V usage is TRBV4-1 and J usage is TRBJ2-3; D is unresolved. This CDR3 is 14 amino acids long. Germline values: CDR1 MGHRA, CDR2 YSYEKL. Trimming removed 1 base at V and 3 bases at J, with 8 bases between. The CDR3 sequence: CASSQGRFTDTQYF. DNA for the CDR3: TGCGCCAGCAGCCAAGGTAGGTTTACAGATACGCAGTATTTT.

Many counts were recorded for this clonotype. J is TRBJ2-5 and V is TRBV6-1; D is tentatively TRBD1 or TRBD2 (5 bases each). This CDR3 is 15 amino acids long. Trimming took 0 bases from V and 1 from J, leaving 9 bases between them. In germline, CDR1 is MNHNS, CDR2 SASEGT. This chain's CDR3 is CASSEAEGTQETQYF. The DNA for the CDR3 is TGTGCCAGCAGTGAAGCAGAAGGGACCCAAGAGACCCAGTACTTC.

The chain joins TRBV24-1 to TRBJ2-2; D gene uncertain. CDR1 and CDR2 from the germline V gene are KGHDR and SFDVKD. Trimming cost V 3 bases and J 9 bases, with 10 bases left between them. This CDR3 spans 13 amino acids. The CDR3 nucleotides are TGTGCCACCAGTGATGCAGGTCCCTGGGAGCTGTTTTTT. It codes for CATSDAGPWELFF.

This clonotype was observed a handful of times. V is TRBV11-2 and J is TRBJ2-3; D is possibly TRBD1 (6 bases). CDR1 and CDR2 from the germline V gene are SGHAT and FQNNGV. Trimming removed 4 bases from V and 4 bases from J, with 9 bases in between. The CDR3 has 13 amino acids. This CDR3 is CASSYQGSDTQYF. The CDR3 DNA reads TGTGCCAGCAGCTACCAGGGGTCAGATACGCAGTATTTT.

V and J are TRBV10-2 and TRBJ1-2; maybe TRBD1 (5 bases). The CDR3 covers 14 residues. Germline CDR1 is WSHSY and CDR2 is SAAADI. V was shortened by 6 bases and J by 4 bases, with 15 bases between the two germline ends. Here the CDR3 reads CASSPSQGGYGYTF. CDR3 nucleotide sequence: TGCGCCAGCAGCCCGTCTCAGGGAGGCTATGGCTACACCTTC.

This clonotype was detected only a few times. The chain links TRBV4-1 to TRBJ1-2, with D unresolved. V shed 0 bases and J shed 6 bases, with 2 bases lying between them. The CDR3 totals 11 residues. Germline CDR1 is MGHRA and CDR2 is YSYEKL. The CDR3 protein is CASSQENGYTF. The CDR3 coding sequence is TGCGCCAGCAGCCAAGAGAATGGCTACACCTTC.

This clonotype was recorded a few times. The chain couples TRBV25-1 to TRBJ2-4; a possible D gene is TRBD1 (7 bases). Germline V gives CDR1 MGHDK, CDR2 SYGVNS. The CDR3 is 16 amino acids. Trimming shortened V by 4 bases and J by 1 base, and 14 bases separated the two germline ends. For the CDR3, the DNA is TGTGCCAGCAGTGGAGGAGGGGGCGAGGCCAAAAACATTCAGTACTTC. Translated: CASSGGGGEAKNIQYF.

V is TRBV7-2 and J is TRBJ1-1, with 9 bases that match TRBD1. This CDR3 spans 15 amino acids. In germline, CDR1 is SGHTA, CDR2 FQGNSA. The ends lost 5 bases at V and 5 bases at J; junction bases unmatched: 9. In nucleotides, the CDR3 is TGTGCCAGCAGCCATTCGGACAGGGGATGGACTGAAGCTTTCTTT. Protein product: CASSHSDRGWTEAFF.

The chain is built from TRBV19 and TRBJ2-3; D not resolved. This CDR3 has 14 amino acids. Trimming took 4 bases from V and 4 from J, leaving 12 bases between them. Germline CDR1 and CDR2: LNHDA and SQIVND (reference sequence). CDR3 nucleotide sequence: TGTGCCAGTAGTAGAGGACCGGGTGCAGATACGCAGTATTTT. Its translation: CASSRGPGADTQYF.

The V gene is TRBV11-2, the J gene TRBJ1-1; D possibly corresponds to TRBD1 (5 bases). The CDR3 is 15 residues long. From germline, CDR1 is SGHAT and CDR2 FQNNGV. Between the trimmed V and J ends, which lost 4 bases and 1 base, there was a span of 13 bases. Here the CDR3 reads CASSWGRAGNTEAFF. As DNA, the CDR3 is TGTGCCAGCAGCTGGGGCAGGGCGGGGAACACTGAAGCTTTCTTT.

This clonotype was recorded a few times. CDR3 DNA: TGTGCCAGCAGCCCTCGAGATAGCGGGAGAGAGACCCAGTACTTC. This sequence encodes CASSPRDSGRETQYF. The chain links TRBV3-1 to TRBJ2-5; 9 nucleotides agree with TRBD2. V shed 4 bases and J 4 bases; nucleotides not matched to a gene: 7. Germline V gene data show CDR1 as LGHDT and CDR2 as YNNKEL (reference sequence). The CDR3 consists of 15 residues.

This clonotype was seen a handful of times. The chain has TRBV5-1 and TRBJ2-5; 7 bases agree with TRBD1. Germline-derived CDR1 and CDR2 are SGHRS and YFSETQ. This CDR3 has 14 amino acids. J was trimmed by 1 base and V by 5 bases; bases with no gene match: 5. The CDR3 coding sequence is TGCGCCAGCAGGGCCGGGACAGCCCAAGAGACCCAGTACTTC. It translates to CASRAGTAQETQYF.

This chain uses TRBV5-1 with TRBJ1-1; D unclear. The V and J ends lost 0 bases and 7 bases respectively, with 10 bases between them. Germline assignment: CDR1 SGHRS and CDR2 YFSETQ. The length of the CDR3 is 13 residues. The CDR3 nucleotides are TGCGCCAGCAGCTTGGAAGCGGAAGGTGAAGCTTTCTTT. It codes for CASSLEAEGEAFF.

The chain carries TRBV12-3 or TRBV12-4 and TRBJ2-4; 7 bases align to TRBD1. The length of the CDR3 is 15 residues. The V segment lost 6 bases and the J segment 1 base; nucleotides outside the gene matches: 6. The CDR3, as DNA: TGTGCCAGCAGATTGACAGGGTCGGCCAAAAACATTCAGTACTTC. This codes for CASRLTGSAKNIQYF.

This clonotype has only a few counts. The CDR3 spells CASSQVRTSTDTQYF. CDR3 DNA: TGTGCCAGCAGCCAAGTTAGGACTAGCACAGATACGCAGTATTTT. The gene calls are TRBV4-2 and TRBJ2-3, with D possibly matching TRBD2 (5 bases). With 1 base removed from V and 0 bases from J, the gap between germline ends came to 8 bases. Looked up from germline, CDR1 is LGHNA and CDR2 is YNFKEQ. The CDR3 has 15 amino acids.

The CDR3 sequence is CASSLVYGNNTEAFF. The CDR3 DNA sequence: TGTGCCAGCAGCTTAGTGTATGGGAATAACACTGAAGCTTTCTTT. This chain uses TRBV7-2 with TRBJ1-1, with no clear D. V was trimmed by 1 base and J by 2 bases, leaving 11 bases between them. Germline CDR1 reads SGHTA; CDR2 reads FQGNSA. The CDR3 extends over 15 amino acids. Based on the CDR3 plus reference TRBV7-2 and TRBJ1-1, the full variable domain is GAGVSQSPSNKVTEKGKDVELRCDPISGHTALYWYRQSLGQGLEFLIYFQGNSAPDKSGLPSDRFSAERTGGSVSTLTIQRTQQEDSAVYLCASSLVYGNNTEAFFGQGTRLTVV.

The genes are TRBV7-9 and TRBJ2-3; no firm D call. CDR3 length equals 15 residues. Between the trimmed V and J ends, which lost 0 bases and 5 bases, there was a span of 12 bases. CDR1 is SEHNR, CDR2 FQNEAQ, per germline (reference sequence). In DNA form, the CDR3 reads TGTGCCAGCAGCTTAGCGCAGGCCCTAAAAGATACGCAGTATTTT. The encoded protein is CASSLAQALKDTQYF.

This rearrangement joins TRBV12-3 or TRBV12-4 to TRBJ2-1, with 10 bases fitting TRBD2. The J segment lost 10 bases and the V segment lost 5 bases, leaving 14 bases of the junction unmatched. The CDR3 totals 16 residues. The CDR3 sequence is CASSPGLANLRGEQFF. The CDR3 nucleotides are TGTGCCAGCAGTCCGGGACTAGCGAACCTCAGGGGGGAGCAGTTCTTC.

DNA for the CDR3: TGTGCCAGCAGCTTAGAGGTTGCAAGGGCGAACTATGGCTACACCTTC. Encoded protein: CASSLEVARANYGYTF. This chain uses TRBV7-8 with TRBJ1-2; no clear D gene. The ends were cut back, 1 base at V and 2 bases at J, with 14 bases in the middle. This CDR3 is 16 amino acids long. Germline V gives CDR1 SGHVS, CDR2 FQNEAQ.

The sample holds a few counts of this clonotype. V and J are TRBV5-1 and TRBJ1-3; maybe TRBD1 (6 bases). V lost 3 bases and J lost 4, with 11 bases in between. This CDR3 is 14 amino acids long. Germline V gene sequence: CDR1 SGHRS, CDR2 YFSETQ. The CDR3 region is CASSSRGTGNTIYF. For the CDR3, the DNA is TGCGCCAGCAGCTCCAGGGGTACCGGAAACACCATATATTTT.

Only a few counts were recorded for this clonotype. The chain recombines TRBV7-8 with TRBJ2-5, with D maybe TRBD1 (5 bases). The V and J ends lost 6 bases and 3 bases respectively, with 17 bases between them. The CDR3 is 15 amino acids. In germline, CDR1 is SGHVS, CDR2 FQNEAQ. CDR3 residues: CASRRPRVPKETQYF. In nucleotides, the CDR3 is TGTGCCAGCAGACGACCCAGGGTCCCCAAAGAGACCCAGTACTTC.

A few counts support this clonotype. CDR3 nucleotide sequence: TGCAGTGCTAGCGAGGGGGTGATGAGGGAAAAACTGTTTTTT. Its protein product is CSASEGVMREKLFF. V and J are TRBV20-1 and TRBJ1-4; the D gene is possibly TRBD1 (6 bases). Germline CDR1 and CDR2: DFQATT and SNEGSKA (reference sequence). The CDR3 loop spans 14 amino acids. V was shortened by 3 bases and J by 8 bases, with 16 bases between the two germline ends.

There are many counts of this clonotype. The chain combines TRBV7-2 with TRBJ1-1, with D hard to call. V gave up 3 bases and J gave up 3 bases, with 8 bases separating them. The CDR3 covers 13 residues. CDR1 and CDR2 (germline): SGHTA, FQGNSA. For the CDR3, the DNA is TGTGCCAGCAGCTTTCAGTCGGACACTGAAGCTTTCTTT. It specifies CASSFQSDTEAFF.

This clonotype was seen ten or more times. The genes are TRBV4-1 and TRBJ1-2; D is uncertain. The ends were cut back, 1 base at V and 5 bases at J, with 8 bases in the middle. Germline loops: CDR1 MGHRA, CDR2 YSYEKL. The CDR3 runs to 13 residues. The CDR3: CASSQATEYGYTF. The CDR3 DNA reads TGCGCCAGCAGCCAAGCAACCGAATATGGCTACACCTTC.

This chain links TRBV6-5 with TRBJ2-4; 9 nucleotides line up with TRBD2. CDR1 and CDR2 (germline): MNHEY, SVGAGI. J lost 2 bases, V lost 6 bases, and 8 bases had no gene match. This CDR3 region has 16 residues. CDR3 in DNA: TGTGCCAGCAGCCAACTAGCGGGCGGTTCCAAAAACATTCAGTACTTC. Its protein product is CASSQLAGGSKNIQYF.

This clonotype occurred a few times. The gene calls are TRBV7-2 and TRBJ2-7, with D hard to call. Germline V gene data show CDR1 as SGHTA and CDR2 as FQGNSA. V lost 4 bases and J 6 bases, leaving 13 bases between the germline ends. This CDR3 contains 13 residues. The CDR3 is CASSSRLGPEQYF. The CDR3 nucleotides are TGTGCCAGCAGCTCCCGATTGGGCCCCGAGCAGTACTTC. Complete variable domain (other parts from reference TRBV7-2 and TRBJ2-7): GAGVSQSPSNKVTEKGKDVELRCDPISGHTALYWYRQSLGQGLEFLIYFQGNSAPDKSGLPSDRFSAERTGGSVSTLTIQRTQQEDSAVYLCASSSRLGPEQYFGPGTRLTVT.